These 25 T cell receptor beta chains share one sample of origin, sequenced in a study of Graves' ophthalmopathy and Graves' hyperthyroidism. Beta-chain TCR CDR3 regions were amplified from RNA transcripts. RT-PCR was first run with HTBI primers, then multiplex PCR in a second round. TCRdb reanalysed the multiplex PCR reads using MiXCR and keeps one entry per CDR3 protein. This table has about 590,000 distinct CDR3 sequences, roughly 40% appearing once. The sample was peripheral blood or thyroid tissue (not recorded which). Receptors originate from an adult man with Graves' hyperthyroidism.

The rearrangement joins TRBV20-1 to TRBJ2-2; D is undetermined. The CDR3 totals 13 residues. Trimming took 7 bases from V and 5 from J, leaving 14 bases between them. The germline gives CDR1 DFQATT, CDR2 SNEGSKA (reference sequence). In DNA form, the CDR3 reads TGCAGTGTGAATGTTCCCGAGACCGGGGAGCTGTTTTTT. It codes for CSVNVPETGELFF.

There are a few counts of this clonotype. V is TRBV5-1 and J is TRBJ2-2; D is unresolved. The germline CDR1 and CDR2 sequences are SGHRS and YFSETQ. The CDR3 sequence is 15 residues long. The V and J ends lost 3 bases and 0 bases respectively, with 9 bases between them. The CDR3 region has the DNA TGCGCCAGCAGCTGGCAGACTGCGAACACCGGGGAGCTGTTTTTT. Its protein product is CASSWQTANTGELFF.

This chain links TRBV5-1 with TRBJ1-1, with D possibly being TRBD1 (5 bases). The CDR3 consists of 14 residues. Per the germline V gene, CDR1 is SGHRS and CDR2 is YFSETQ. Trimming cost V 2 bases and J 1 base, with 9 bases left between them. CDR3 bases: TGCGCCAGCAGCTTAAACCAGGGGAACACTGAAGCTTTCTTT. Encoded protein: CASSLNQGNTEAFF. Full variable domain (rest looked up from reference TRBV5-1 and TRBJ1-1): KAGVTQTPRYLIKTRGQQVTLSCSPISGHRSVSWYQQTPGQGLQFLFEYFSETQRNKGNFPGRFSGRQFSNSRSEMNVSTLELGDSALYLCASSLNQGNTEAFFGQGTRLTVV.

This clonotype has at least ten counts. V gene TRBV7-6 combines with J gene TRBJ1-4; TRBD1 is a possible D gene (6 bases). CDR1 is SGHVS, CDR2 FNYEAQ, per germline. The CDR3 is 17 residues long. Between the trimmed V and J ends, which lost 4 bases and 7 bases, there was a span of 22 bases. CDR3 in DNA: TGTGCCAGCAGCTCAGCCGCGACAGGCCACGAACGTGAAAAACTGTTTTTT. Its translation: CASSSAATGHEREKLFF.

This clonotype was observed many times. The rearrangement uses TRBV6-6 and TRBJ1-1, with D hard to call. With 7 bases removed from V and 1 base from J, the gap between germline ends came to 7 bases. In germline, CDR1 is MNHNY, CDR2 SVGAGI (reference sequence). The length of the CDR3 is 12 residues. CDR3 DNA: TGTGCCAGCAAGAAACCGAACACTGAAGCTTTCTTT. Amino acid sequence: CASKKPNTEAFF.

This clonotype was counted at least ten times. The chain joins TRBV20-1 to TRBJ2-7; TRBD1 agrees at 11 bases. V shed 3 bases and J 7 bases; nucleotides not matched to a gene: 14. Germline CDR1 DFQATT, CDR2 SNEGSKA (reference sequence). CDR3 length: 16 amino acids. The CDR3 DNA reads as TGCAGTGCTAGTGATGTCCGAGGACAGGGGGCGCGAGAGCAGTACTTC. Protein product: CSASDVRGQGAREQYF.

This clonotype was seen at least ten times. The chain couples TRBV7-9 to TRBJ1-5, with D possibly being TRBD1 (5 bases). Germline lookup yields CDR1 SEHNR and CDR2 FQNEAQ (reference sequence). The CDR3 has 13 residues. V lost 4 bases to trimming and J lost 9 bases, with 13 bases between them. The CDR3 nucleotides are TGTGCCAGCAGCTCCGACAGACCCTCGCCCCAGCATTTT. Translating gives CASSSDRPSPQHF. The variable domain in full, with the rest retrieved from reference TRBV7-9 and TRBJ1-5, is DTGVSQNPRHKITKRGQNVTFRCDPISEHNRLYWYRQTLGQGPEFLTYFQNEAQLEKSRLLSDRFSAERPKGSFSTLEIQRTEQGDSAMYLCASSSDRPSPQHFGDGTRLSIL.

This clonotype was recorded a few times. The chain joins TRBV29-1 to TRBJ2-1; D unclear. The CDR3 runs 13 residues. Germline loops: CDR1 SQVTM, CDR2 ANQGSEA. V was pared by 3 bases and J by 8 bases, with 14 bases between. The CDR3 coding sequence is TGCAGCGTTGAGGTGCAAGTTCTCGATGAGCAGTTCTTC. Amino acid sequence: CSVEVQVLDEQFF.

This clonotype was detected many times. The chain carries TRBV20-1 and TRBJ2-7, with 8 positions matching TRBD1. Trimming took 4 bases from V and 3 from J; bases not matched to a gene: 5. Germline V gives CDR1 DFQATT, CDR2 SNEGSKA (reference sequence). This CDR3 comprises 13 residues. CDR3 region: CSANRDRSYEQYF. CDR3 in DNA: TGCAGTGCTAACAGGGACAGGAGCTACGAGCAGTACTTC.

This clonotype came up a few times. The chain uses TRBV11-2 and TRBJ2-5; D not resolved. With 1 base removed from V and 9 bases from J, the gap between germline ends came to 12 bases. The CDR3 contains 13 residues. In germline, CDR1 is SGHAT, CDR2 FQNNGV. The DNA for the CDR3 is TGTGCCAGCAGCTTAGGTTTAGGGCAGCCCCAGTACTTC. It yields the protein CASSLGLGQPQYF.

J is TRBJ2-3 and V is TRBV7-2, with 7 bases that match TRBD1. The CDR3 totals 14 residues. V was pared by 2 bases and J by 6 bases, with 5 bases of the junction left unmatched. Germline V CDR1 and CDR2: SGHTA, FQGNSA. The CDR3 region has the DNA TGTGCCAGCAGCTTATCGGACAGGCGGGATACGCAGTATTTT. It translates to CASSLSDRRDTQYF.

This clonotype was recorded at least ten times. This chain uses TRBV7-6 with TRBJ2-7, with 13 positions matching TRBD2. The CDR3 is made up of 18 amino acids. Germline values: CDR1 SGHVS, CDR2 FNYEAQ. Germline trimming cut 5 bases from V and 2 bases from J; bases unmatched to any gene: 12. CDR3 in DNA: TGTGCCAGCAGCGCCCGTAGCCAAACTAGCGGGAGGGCCTACGAGCAGTACTTC. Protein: CASSARSQTSGRAYEQYF. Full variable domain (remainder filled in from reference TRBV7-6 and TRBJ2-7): GAGVSQSPRYKVTKRGQDVALRCDPISGHVSLYWYRQALGQGPEFLTYFNYEAQQDKSGLPNDRFSAERPEGSISTLTIQRTEQRDSAMYRCASSARSQTSGRAYEQYFGPGTRLTVT.

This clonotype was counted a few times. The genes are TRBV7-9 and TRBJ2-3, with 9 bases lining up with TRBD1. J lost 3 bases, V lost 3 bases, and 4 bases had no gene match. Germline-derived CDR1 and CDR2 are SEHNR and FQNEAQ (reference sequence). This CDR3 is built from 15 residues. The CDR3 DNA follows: TGTGCCAGCAGCTTCCGGGACAGGGAAACAGATACGCAGTATTTT. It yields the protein CASSFRDRETDTQYF.

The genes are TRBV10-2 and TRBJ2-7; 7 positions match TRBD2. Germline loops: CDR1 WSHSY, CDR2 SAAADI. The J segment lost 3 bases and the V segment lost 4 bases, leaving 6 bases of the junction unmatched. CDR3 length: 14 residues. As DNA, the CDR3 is TGCGCCAGCAGTGTAAAGCGGGAAAGCTACGAGCAGTACTTC. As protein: CASSVKRESYEQYF.

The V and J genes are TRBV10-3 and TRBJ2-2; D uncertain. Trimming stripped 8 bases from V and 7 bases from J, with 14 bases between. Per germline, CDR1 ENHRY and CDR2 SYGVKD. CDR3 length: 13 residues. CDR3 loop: CAISYDFGGELFF. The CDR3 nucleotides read TGTGCCATCTCCTATGACTTCGGCGGGGAGCTGTTTTTT.

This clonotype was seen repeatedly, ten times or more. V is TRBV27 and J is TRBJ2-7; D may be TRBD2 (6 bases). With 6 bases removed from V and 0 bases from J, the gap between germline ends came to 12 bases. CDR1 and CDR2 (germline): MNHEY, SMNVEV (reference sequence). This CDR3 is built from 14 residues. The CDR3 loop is CASSWDGSSYEQYF. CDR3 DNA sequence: TGTGCCAGCAGCTGGGACGGGAGCTCCTACGAGCAGTACTTC.

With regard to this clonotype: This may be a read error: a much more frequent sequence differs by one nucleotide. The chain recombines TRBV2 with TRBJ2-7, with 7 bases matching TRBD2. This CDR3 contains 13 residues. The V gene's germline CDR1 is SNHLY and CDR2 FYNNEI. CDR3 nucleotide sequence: TGTGCCAGCAGTGAGCCGAGGGACTACGAGCAGTGCTTC. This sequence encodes CASSEPRDYEQCF.

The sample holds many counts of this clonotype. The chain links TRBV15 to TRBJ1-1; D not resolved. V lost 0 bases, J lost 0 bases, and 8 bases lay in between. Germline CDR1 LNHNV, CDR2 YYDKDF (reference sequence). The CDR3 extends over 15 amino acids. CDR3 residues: CATSRDRSVNTEAFF. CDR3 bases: TGTGCCACCAGCAGAGATCGGTCAGTGAACACTGAAGCTTTCTTT.

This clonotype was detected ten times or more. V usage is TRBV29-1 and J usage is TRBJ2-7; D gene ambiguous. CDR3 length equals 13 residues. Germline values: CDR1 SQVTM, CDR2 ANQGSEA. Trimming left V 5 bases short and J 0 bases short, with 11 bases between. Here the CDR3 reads CSVSPSSSYEQYF. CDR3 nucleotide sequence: TGCAGCGTTTCTCCTTCCTCCTCCTACGAGCAGTACTTC.

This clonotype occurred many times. CDR3 region: CASQGMNTEAFF. The CDR3 region has the DNA TGTGCCAGTCAGGGGATGAACACTGAAGCTTTCTTT. This chain uses TRBV7-3 with TRBJ1-1, with D possibly TRBD1 on 6 matching bases. Trimming cost V 9 bases and J 0 bases, with 8 bases left between them. Germline V lookup: CDR1 SGHTA, CDR2 FQGTGA. The CDR3 contains 12 residues.

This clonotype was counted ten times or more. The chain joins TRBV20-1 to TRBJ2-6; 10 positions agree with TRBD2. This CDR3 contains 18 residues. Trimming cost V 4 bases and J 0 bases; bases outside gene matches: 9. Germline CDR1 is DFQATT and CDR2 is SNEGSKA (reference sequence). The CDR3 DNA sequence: TGCAGTGCTACCCCACTAGCGGGAATAAGCTCTGGGGCCAACGTCCTGACTTTC. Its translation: CSATPLAGISSGANVLTF.

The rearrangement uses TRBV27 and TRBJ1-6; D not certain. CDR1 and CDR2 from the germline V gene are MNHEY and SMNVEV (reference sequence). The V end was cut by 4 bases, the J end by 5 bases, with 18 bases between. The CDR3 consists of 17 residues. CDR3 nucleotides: TGTGCCAGCAGTTCCAGCGCCTTTCAAGTTAATAATTCACCCCTCCACTTT. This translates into CASSSSAFQVNNSPLHF.

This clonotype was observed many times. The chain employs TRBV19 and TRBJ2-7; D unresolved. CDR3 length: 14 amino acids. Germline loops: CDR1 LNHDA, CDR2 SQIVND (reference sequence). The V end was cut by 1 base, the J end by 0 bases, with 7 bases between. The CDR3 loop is CASSIASSSYEQYF. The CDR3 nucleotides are TGTGCCAGTAGTATAGCTTCCAGCTCCTACGAGCAGTACTTC.

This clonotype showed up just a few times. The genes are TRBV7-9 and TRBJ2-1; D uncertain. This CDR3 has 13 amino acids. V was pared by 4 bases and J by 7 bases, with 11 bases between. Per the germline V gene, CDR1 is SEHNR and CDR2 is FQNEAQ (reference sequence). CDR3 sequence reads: CASSSGGPNEQFF. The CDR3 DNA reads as TGTGCCAGCAGCTCTGGTGGCCCAAATGAGCAGTTCTTC. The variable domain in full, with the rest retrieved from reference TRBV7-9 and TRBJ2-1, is DTGVSQNPRHKITKRGQNVTFRCDPISEHNRLYWYRQTLGQGPEFLTYFQNEAQLEKSRLLSDRFSAERPKGSFSTLEIQRTEQGDSAMYLCASSSGGPNEQFFGPGTRLTVL.

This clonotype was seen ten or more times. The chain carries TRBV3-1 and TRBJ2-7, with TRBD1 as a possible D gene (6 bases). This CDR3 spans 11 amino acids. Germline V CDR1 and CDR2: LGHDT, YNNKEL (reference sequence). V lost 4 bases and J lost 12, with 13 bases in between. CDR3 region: CASSRIGQLYF. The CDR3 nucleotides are TGTGCCAGCAGCCGCATAGGACAGTTGTACTTC.